These 27 T cell receptor beta chains came from one sample sequenced in a study of OX40 agonist ivuxolimab in advanced cancers. Libraries were prepared by immunoSEQ multiplex PCR; TCRdb keeps only in-frame clonotypes and omits some of them. The sample includes approximately 91,000 clones, roughly 84% of them seen just once. The sample here was CD4+ or CD8+ T cells sorted from blood, taken in a trial of the OX40 agonist ivuxolimab. The receptors were sampled from an adult with an advanced solid tumor such as melanoma, head and neck, liver or kidney cancer.

This clone was seen only once. The V call is TRBV19, the J call TRBJ1-2, with D possibly TRBD1 on 6 matching bases. The germline V and J ends were trimmed by 1 base and 6 bases, with 9 bases remaining between them. The germline CDR1 and CDR2 sequences are LNHDA and SQIVND (reference sequence). The length of the CDR3 is 13 residues. CDR3 in amino acids: CASSIGTVNGYTF. The CDR3 DNA reads TGTGCCAGTAGTATAGGGACAGTCAATGGCTACACCTTC.

The rearrangement links TRBV7-8 to TRBJ2-5; 10 positions match TRBD2. The CDR3 is 15 amino acids. The V gene end was trimmed by 5 bases and the J gene end by 5 bases; junction bases not matched to a gene: 8. The V gene's germline CDR1 is SGHVS and CDR2 FQNEAQ. Here the CDR3 DNA reads TGTGCCAGCAGCCCAAAGCGGGGGGGAGGGGAGACCCAGTACTTC. Amino acid sequence: CASSPKRGGGETQYF.

Only a few counts were recorded for this clone. The chain couples TRBV7-2 to TRBJ1-6; 7 bases align to TRBD1. The germline CDR1 and CDR2 sequences are SGHTA and FQGNSA. J lost 9 bases, V lost 6 bases, and 5 bases had no gene match. The CDR3 contains 13 residues. The CDR3 region is CASRGQPGSPLHF. CDR3 nucleotides: TGTGCCAGCAGGGGACAGCCCGGTTCACCCCTCCACTTT.

This clone has just one count. CDR3 in DNA: TGTGCCAGCAGCTTATCAAGTGGCCTCACAGATACGCAGTATTTT. The encoded protein is CASSLSSGLTDTQYF. The J gene is TRBJ2-3, the V gene TRBV7-3; D ambiguous. Germline V gene data show CDR1 as SGHTA and CDR2 as FQGTGA. Trimming stripped 2 bases from V and 2 bases from J, with 11 bases between. The CDR3 is made up of 15 amino acids.

The V call is TRBV6-6, the J call TRBJ2-2; 8 bases align to TRBD1. The J segment lost 6 bases and the V segment lost 2 bases, leaving 5 bases of the junction unmatched. The CDR3 spans 15 residues. Germline V gene lookup returns CDR1 MNHNY and CDR2 SVGAGI (reference sequence). The CDR3 sequence: CASSYDAGGAGELFF. Here the CDR3 DNA reads TGTGCCAGCAGTTACGATGCAGGGGGCGCCGGGGAGCTGTTTTTT.

V is TRBV18 and J is TRBJ2-3, with D uncertain. Trimming shortened V by 3 bases and J by 0 bases, and 7 bases separated the two germline ends. The V gene's germline CDR1 is KGHSH and CDR2 LQKENI. The CDR3 is 14 residues long. The CDR3 DNA reads TGTGCCAGCTCACCTGGACGGAGCACAGATACGCAGTATTTT. Translation: CASSPGRSTDTQYF.

The chain links TRBV7-9 to TRBJ1-2; D perhaps matches TRBD1 (6 bases). The CDR3 runs to 14 residues. The V gene lost 4 bases and the J gene lost 6 bases, with 15 bases spanning the gap. Per germline, CDR1 SEHNR and CDR2 FQNEAQ (reference sequence). DNA of the CDR3: TGTGCCAGCAGCTACGGGAGAGGGACAAATGGCTACACCTTC. It translates to CASSYGRGTNGYTF. The full variable domain, in which reference TRBV7-9 and TRBJ1-2 provide the parts outside the CDR3, is DTGVSQNPRHKITKRGQNVTFRCDPISEHNRLYWYRQTLGQGPEFLTYFQNEAQLEKSRLLSDRFSAERPKGSFSTLEIQRTEQGDSAMYLCASSYGRGTNGYTFGSGTRLTVV.

J is TRBJ2-1 and V is TRBV25-1; no firm D call. CDR1 is MGHDK, CDR2 SYGVNS, per germline. Trimming left V 3 bases short and J 7 bases short, with 4 bases between. This CDR3 is built from 11 residues. The CDR3 sequence: CASSDRNEQFF. In nucleotides, the CDR3 is TGTGCCAGCAGTGACAGGAATGAGCAGTTCTTC.

V is TRBV7-3 and J is TRBJ1-1; D is unclear. Looked up from germline, CDR1 is SGHTA and CDR2 is FQGTGA. V dropped 7 bases and J dropped 4 bases, with 16 bases sitting between them. This CDR3 is 14 amino acids long. CDR3: CASTKDVGFTEAFF. CDR3 nucleotide sequence: TGTGCCAGCACCAAAGATGTCGGGTTCACTGAAGCTTTCTTT.

A word on this clone: Its ends do not fully match the called genes, so a read error is possible. The rearrangement links TRBV7-7 to TRBJ2-3, with a tentative D call TRBD1 (6 bases). Germline assignment: CDR1 SSHAT and CDR2 FNYEAQ (reference sequence). This CDR3 comprises 15 residues. This CDR3 reads CASSRTTGPQDTQYF. CDR3 DNA sequence: TGTGCTAGCAGCCGGACCACAGGGCCCCAGGATACGCAGTATTTT.

The chain employs TRBV9 and TRBJ1-1; 9 bases line up with TRBD1. This CDR3 region has 18 residues. J gave up 1 base and V 4 bases, and 14 bases lay outside the gene matches. In germline, CDR1 is SGDLS, CDR2 YYNGEE. CDR3 region: CASSPRPPWTGENTEAFF. CDR3 bases: TGTGCCAGCAGCCCAAGACCCCCTTGGACAGGGGAGAACACTGAAGCTTTCTTT. Variable domain in full (rest from reference TRBV9 and TRBJ1-1): DSGVTQTPKHLITATGQRVTLRCSPRSGDLSVYWYQQSLDQGLQFLIQYYNGEERAKGNILERFSAQQFPDLHSELNLSSLELGDSALYFCASSPRPPWTGENTEAFFGQGTRLTVV.

The table lists this clone with a count of one. This specimen includes other DNA sequences encoding the same CDR3. CDR3 sequence reads: CASSFNRGLNEKLFF. The DNA of the CDR3 is TGTGCCAGCAGCTTTAACAGGGGACTAAATGAAAAACTGTTTTTT. The chain recombines TRBV7-2 with TRBJ1-4; 7 bases are a match to TRBD1. V was pared by 3 bases and J by 5 bases, with 6 bases of the junction left unmatched. CDR3 length: 15 residues. Germline V gene data show CDR1 as SGHTA and CDR2 as FQGNSA.

V usage is TRBV6-5 and J usage is TRBJ1-6; D remains unclear. Trimming took off 4 bases at V and 12 bases at J, with 13 bases between the two ends. The length of the CDR3 is 13 residues. Germline values: CDR1 MNHEY, CDR2 SVGAGI. This CDR3 reads CASSSDIVLPLHF. Here the CDR3 DNA reads TGTGCCAGCAGTTCCGACATTGTCTTACCCCTCCACTTT.

The chain carries TRBV4-1 and TRBJ1-1, with D hard to call. The CDR3 is 12 residues long. Germline CDR1 MGHRA, CDR2 YSYEKL. Trimming stripped 0 bases from V and 10 bases from J, with 9 bases between. CDR3 sequence (DNA): TGCGCCAGCAGCCAAGATCTGGGCGGAGCTTTCTTT. This gives the protein CASSQDLGGAFF.

The genes are TRBV5-4 and TRBJ2-1; 12 bases line up with TRBD2. The CDR3 covers 16 residues. V was clipped by 1 base and J by 6 bases; unmatched bases: 5. The germline V gene has CDR1 SGHNT and CDR2 YYREEE (reference sequence). The CDR3 DNA follows: TGTGCCAGCAGCTTGCCTAGCGGGGGGGCCATCAATGAGCAGTTCTTC. Amino acids: CASSLPSGGAINEQFF.

The V gene is TRBV2, the J gene TRBJ1-4; TRBD1 might be the D (5 bases). Between the trimmed V and J ends, which lost 2 bases and 2 bases, there was a span of 9 bases. Looked up from germline, CDR1 is SNHLY and CDR2 is FYNNEI. The CDR3 loop spans 15 amino acids. CDR3 region: CASSEPGRTNEKLFF. Written as DNA, the CDR3 is TGTGCCAGCAGTGAACCGGGACGGACTAATGAAAAACTGTTTTTT.

V and J are TRBV6-5 and TRBJ2-2; TRBD1 is a possible D gene (5 bases). CDR1 and CDR2 from the germline V gene are MNHEY and SVGAGI. V lost 11 bases to trimming and J lost 2 bases, with 9 bases between them. The CDR3 runs 12 residues. The DNA for the CDR3 is TGTGCCGCAAGGGGTAACACCGGGGAGCTGTTTTTT. It encodes CAARGNTGELFF.

In its sample, this clone was seen once. The chain links TRBV9 to TRBJ2-3, with TRBD1 as a possible D gene (5 bases). The V and J ends lost 6 bases and 2 bases respectively, with 10 bases between them. This CDR3 has 13 amino acids. The germline V gene encodes CDR1 SGDLS and CDR2 YYNGEE. The CDR3 sequence: CASNWGHTDTQYF. The CDR3 nucleotides read TGTGCCAGCAACTGGGGCCACACAGATACGCAGTATTTT.

CDR3 in amino acids: CASSAGGILEAFF. CDR3 coding DNA: TGTGCCAGCAGTGCTGGAGGGATACTAGAAGCTTTCTTT. The chain couples TRBV6-4 to TRBJ1-1; D unresolved. V was clipped by 4 bases and J by 8 bases, with 14 bases between them. Germline CDR1 reads MRHNA; CDR2 reads SNTAGT. CDR3 length: 13 amino acids.

This rearrangement joins TRBV5-4 to TRBJ2-7; 7 bases match TRBD2. CDR1 is SGHNT and CDR2 is YYREEE in the germline V gene (reference sequence). The CDR3 runs to 15 residues. Losses at the gene ends were 4 bases for V and 4 bases for J; bases not matched to a gene: 11. The CDR3 DNA sequence: TGTGCCAGCAGCCGGACCTCCGGGGGGACTTACGAGCAGTACTTC. Translation gives CASSRTSGGTYEQYF.

This clone came up once. The chain is built from TRBV6-5 and TRBJ2-5, with a possible D match to TRBD2 (5 bases). From germline, CDR1 is MNHEY and CDR2 SVGAGI. V was pared by 0 bases and J by 0 bases, with 11 bases between. This CDR3 is 16 amino acids long. Written as DNA, the CDR3 is TGTGCCAGCAGTTACTCGATTTCGGGGAACCAAGAGACCCAGTACTTC. Protein product: CASSYSISGNQETQYF.

The chain carries TRBV11-3 and TRBJ2-7, with 12 bases that match TRBD2. This CDR3 is built from 15 residues. Germline V lookup: CDR1 SGHNT, CDR2 YENEEA. V trimming: 7 bases; J trimming: 2 bases; junction bases outside the gene matches: 6. This chain's CDR3 is CASTRTSGAPYEQYF. The CDR3 coding sequence is TGTGCCAGCACTAGGACTAGCGGGGCACCCTACGAGCAGTACTTC.

The rearrangement joins TRBV6-4 to TRBJ1-6; D gene ambiguous. The CDR3 runs to 14 residues. Germline V gene data show CDR1 as MRHNA and CDR2 as SNTAGT. Deletions cut 0 bases from V and 14 bases from J, with 14 bases between. The CDR3 DNA reads as TGTGCCAGCAGTGACTCGACTACGGGATCGACCCTCCACTTT. It specifies CASSDSTTGSTLHF.

The rearrangement links TRBV25-1 to TRBJ1-1, with D possibly TRBD1 on 6 matching bases. CDR3 size: 16 residues. The germline V gene encodes CDR1 MGHDK and CDR2 SYGVNS. V was shortened by 1 base and J by 3 bases, with 15 bases between the two germline ends. CDR3 amino acids: CASSEFGGQGHTEAFF. For the CDR3, the DNA is TGTGCCAGCAGTGAATTCGGGGGGCAGGGTCACACTGAAGCTTTCTTT.

The rearrangement joins TRBV6-4 to TRBJ2-2; D gene unclear. Between the trimmed V and J ends, which lost 2 bases and 6 bases, there was a span of 10 bases. The CDR3 covers 14 residues. The V gene's germline CDR1 is MRHNA and CDR2 SNTAGT. Here the CDR3 reads CASSDPLWAGELFF. The CDR3 nucleotides are TGTGCCAGCAGTGACCCCCTGTGGGCCGGGGAGCTGTTTTTT.

The chain links TRBV4-1 to TRBJ1-1; D might be TRBD1 (5 bases). Trimming took off 4 bases at V and 1 base at J, with 10 bases between the two ends. CDR1 and CDR2 from the germline V gene are MGHRA and YSYEKL. The CDR3 is made up of 14 amino acids. This CDR3 is CASSPQTANTEAFF. In nucleotides, the CDR3 is TGCGCCAGCAGCCCACAGACAGCGAACACTGAAGCTTTCTTT.

Only one count was recorded for this clone. The CDR3 sequence: CATRDRKNEKLFF. For the CDR3, the DNA is TGTGCCACTAGGGACAGAAAGAATGAAAAACTGTTTTTT. The rearrangement links TRBV10-3 to TRBJ1-4, with TRBD1 matching 7 bases. Germline CDR1 and CDR2: ENHRY and SYGVKD. The length of the CDR3 is 13 residues. The trim removed 10 bases at V and 5 bases at J, leaving 7 bases unmatched.